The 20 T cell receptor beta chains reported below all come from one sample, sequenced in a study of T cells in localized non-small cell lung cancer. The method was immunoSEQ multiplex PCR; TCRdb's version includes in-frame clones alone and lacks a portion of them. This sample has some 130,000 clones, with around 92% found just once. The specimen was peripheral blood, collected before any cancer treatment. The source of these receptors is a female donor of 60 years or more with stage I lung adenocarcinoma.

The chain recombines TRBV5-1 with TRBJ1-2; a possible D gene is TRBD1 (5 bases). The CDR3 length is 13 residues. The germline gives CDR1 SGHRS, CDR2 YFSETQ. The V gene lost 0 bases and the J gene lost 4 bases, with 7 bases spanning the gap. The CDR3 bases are TGCGCCAGCAGCTTGGTCCAGGGCTATGGCTACACCTTC. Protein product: CASSLVQGYGYTF.

The CDR3 region has the DNA TGTGCCAGCAGCCATCTGGGGATCCACGAGCAGTACTTC. Protein product: CASSHLGIHEQYF. The rearrangement uses TRBV11-3 and TRBJ2-7; no firm D call. V lost 5 bases and J 5 bases, leaving 13 bases between the germline ends. CDR1 SGHNT and CDR2 YENEEA come from the germline V gene. This CDR3 has 13 residues.

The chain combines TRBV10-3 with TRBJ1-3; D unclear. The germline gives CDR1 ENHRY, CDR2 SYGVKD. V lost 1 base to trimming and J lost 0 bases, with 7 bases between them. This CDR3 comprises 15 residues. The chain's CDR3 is CAISELDGSGNTIYF. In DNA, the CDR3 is TGTGCCATCAGTGAGTTAGACGGCTCTGGAAACACCATATATTTT.

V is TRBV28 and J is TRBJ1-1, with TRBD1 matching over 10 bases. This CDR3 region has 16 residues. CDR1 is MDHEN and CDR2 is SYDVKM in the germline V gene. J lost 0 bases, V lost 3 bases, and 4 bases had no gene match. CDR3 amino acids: CASSFSGTGVNTEAFF. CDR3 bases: TGTGCCAGCAGTTTCTCGGGGACAGGGGTGAACACTGAAGCTTTCTTT.

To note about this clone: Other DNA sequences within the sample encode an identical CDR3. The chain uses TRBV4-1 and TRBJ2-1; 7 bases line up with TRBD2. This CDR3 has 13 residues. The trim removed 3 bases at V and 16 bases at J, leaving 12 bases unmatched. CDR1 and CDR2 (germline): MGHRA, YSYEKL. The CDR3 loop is CASSQFRERGLFF. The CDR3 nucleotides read TGCGCCAGCAGCCAGTTCAGAGAGCGGGGATTATTCTTC.

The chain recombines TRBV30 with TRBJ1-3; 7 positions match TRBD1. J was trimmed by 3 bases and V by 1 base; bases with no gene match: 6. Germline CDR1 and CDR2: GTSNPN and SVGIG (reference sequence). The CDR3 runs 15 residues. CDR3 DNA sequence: TGTGCCTGGAGTGCCCTCGACAGGGATGGAAACACCATATATTTT. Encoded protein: CAWSALDRDGNTIYF.

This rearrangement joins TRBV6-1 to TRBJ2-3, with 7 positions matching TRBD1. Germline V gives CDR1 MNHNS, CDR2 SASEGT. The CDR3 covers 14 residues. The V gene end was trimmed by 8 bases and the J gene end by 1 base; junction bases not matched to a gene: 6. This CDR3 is CASESGQGTDTQYF. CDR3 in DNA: TGTGCCAGCGAAAGTGGACAGGGCACAGATACGCAGTATTTT.

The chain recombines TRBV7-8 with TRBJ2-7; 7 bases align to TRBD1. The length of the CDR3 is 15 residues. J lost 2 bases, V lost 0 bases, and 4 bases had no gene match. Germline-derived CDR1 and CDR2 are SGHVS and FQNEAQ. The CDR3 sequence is CASSLALGQPYEQYF. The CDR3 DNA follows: TGTGCCAGCAGCTTAGCGCTGGGACAGCCCTACGAGCAGTACTTC.

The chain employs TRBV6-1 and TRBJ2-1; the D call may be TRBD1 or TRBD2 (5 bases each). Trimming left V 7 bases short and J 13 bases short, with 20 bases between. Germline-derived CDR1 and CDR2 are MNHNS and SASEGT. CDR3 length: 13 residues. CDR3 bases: TGTGCCAGCAAGACCCTGGGACCCTTTGTTCAGTTCTTC. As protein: CASKTLGPFVQFF.

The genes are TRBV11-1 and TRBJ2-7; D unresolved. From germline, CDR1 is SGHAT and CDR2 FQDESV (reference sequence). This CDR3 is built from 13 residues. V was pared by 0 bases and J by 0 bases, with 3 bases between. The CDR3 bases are TGTGCCAGCAGCTTAGCGGCCTCCTACGAGCAGTACTTC. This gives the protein CASSLAASYEQYF. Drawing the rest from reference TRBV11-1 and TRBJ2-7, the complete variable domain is EAEVAQSPRYKITEKSQAVAFWCDPISGHATLYWYRQILGQGPELLVQFQDESVVDDSQLPKDRFSAERLKGVDSTLKIQPAELGDSAMYLCASSLAASYEQYFGPGTRLTVT.

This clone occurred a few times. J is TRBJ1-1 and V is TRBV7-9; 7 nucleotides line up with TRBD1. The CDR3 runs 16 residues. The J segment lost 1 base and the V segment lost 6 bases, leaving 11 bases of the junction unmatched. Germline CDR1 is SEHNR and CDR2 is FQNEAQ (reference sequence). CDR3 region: CASRRTTGMGNTEAFF. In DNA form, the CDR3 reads TGTGCCAGCAGACGAACGACAGGGATGGGGAACACTGAAGCTTTCTTT.

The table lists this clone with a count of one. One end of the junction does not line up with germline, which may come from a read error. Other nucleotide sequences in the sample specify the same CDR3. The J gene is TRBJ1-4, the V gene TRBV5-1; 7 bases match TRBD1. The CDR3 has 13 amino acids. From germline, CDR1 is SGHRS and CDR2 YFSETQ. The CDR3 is CASSLGRGSLLFF. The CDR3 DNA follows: TGCGCCAGTAGCTTGGGCAGGGGGAGTCTACTGTTTTTT.

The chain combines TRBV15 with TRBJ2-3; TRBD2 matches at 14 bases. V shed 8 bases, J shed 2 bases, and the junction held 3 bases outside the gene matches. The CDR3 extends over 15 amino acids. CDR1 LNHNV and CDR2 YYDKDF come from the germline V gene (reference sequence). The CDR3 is CATGTSGSVTDTQYF. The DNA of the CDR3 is TGTGCCACCGGGACTAGCGGGAGTGTCACAGATACGCAGTATTTT.

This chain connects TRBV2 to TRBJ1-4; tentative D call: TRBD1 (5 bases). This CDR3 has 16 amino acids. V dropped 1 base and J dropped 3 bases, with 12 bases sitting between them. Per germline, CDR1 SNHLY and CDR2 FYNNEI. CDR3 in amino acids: CASSEGGDLSNEKLFF. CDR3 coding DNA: TGTGCCAGCAGTGAAGGGGGGGACCTTTCTAATGAAAAACTGTTTTTT.

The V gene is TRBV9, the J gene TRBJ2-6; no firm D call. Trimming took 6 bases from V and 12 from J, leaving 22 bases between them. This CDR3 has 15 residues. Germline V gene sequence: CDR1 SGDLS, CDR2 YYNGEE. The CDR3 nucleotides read TGTGCCAGCACCCCCCAGGCCGAAAGACCAAGCGTCCTGACTTTC. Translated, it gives CASTPQAERPSVLTF.

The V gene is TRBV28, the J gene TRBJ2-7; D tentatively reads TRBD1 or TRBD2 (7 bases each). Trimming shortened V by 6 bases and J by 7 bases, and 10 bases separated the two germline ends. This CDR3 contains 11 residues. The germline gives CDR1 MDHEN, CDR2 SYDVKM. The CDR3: CASSRGGEQYF. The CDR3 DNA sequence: TGTGCCAGCAGCAGGGGGGGAGAGCAGTACTTC.

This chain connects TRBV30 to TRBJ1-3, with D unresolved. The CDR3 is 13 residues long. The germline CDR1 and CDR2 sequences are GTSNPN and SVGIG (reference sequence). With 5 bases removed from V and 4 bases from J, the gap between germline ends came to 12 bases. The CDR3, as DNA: TGTGCCTGGTCTAGGTTGCGCGGAAACACCATATATTTT. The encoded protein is CAWSRLRGNTIYF.

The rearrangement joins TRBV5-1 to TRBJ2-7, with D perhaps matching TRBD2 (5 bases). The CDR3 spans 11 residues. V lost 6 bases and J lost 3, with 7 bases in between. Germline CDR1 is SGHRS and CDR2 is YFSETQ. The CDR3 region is CASKRDYEQYF. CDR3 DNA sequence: TGCGCCAGCAAGAGGGACTACGAGCAGTACTTC.

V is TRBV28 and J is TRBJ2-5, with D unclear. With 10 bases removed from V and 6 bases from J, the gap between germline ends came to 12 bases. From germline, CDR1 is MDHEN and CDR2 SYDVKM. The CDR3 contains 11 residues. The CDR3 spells CATVGRKTQYF. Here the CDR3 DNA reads TGTGCCACAGTAGGCCGAAAGACCCAGTACTTC.

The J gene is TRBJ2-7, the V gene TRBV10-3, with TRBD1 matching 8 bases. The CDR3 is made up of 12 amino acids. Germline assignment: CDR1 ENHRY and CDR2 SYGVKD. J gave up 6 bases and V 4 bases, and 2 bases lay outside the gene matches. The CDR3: CAISGQGSEQYF. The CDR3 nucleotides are TGTGCCATCAGTGGACAGGGGAGCGAGCAGTACTTC.